The TCR beta chain under discussion was sequenced for a study of CD8 T cells in Susac syndrome. This clonotype has just one count. The CDR3 totals 13 residues. Germline assignment: CDR1 LGHNA and CDR2 YNFKEQ. Trimming shortened V by 4 bases and J by 3 bases, and 9 bases separated the two germline ends. RNA was extracted with the RNeasy kit, and a quantity of roughly 0.5 to 1 ug was reverse transcribed using random hexamers. TCRdb re-called the immunoSEQ multiplex PCR reads with MiXCR, one entry per CDR3 protein. The table has 150,000 to 200,000 distinct CDR3 sequences, roughly 95% seen once. This chain links TRBV4-2 with TRBJ1-1; D may be TRBD1 (5 bases). This clonotype originated in a human donor with multiple sclerosis. The sample was CD4+ T cells from PBMCs. CDR3 residues: CASSPRADTEAFF. The CDR3 nucleotides are TGTGCCAGCAGCCCCAGGGCCGACACTGAAGCTTTCTTT.